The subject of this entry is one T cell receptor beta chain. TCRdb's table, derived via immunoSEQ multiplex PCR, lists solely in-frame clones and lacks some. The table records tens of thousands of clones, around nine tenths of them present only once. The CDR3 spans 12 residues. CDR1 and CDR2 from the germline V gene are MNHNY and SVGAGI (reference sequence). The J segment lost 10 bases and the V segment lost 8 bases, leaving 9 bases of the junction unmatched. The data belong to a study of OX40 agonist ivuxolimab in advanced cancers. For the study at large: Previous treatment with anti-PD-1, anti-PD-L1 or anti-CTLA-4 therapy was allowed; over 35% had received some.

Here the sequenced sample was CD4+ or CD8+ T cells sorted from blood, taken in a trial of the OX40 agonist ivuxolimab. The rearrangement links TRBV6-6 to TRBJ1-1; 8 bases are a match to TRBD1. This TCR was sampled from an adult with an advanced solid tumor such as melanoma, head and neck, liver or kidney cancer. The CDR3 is CASLNHRGGAFF. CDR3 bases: TGTGCCAGCCTTAATCACAGGGGGGGAGCTTTCTTT.